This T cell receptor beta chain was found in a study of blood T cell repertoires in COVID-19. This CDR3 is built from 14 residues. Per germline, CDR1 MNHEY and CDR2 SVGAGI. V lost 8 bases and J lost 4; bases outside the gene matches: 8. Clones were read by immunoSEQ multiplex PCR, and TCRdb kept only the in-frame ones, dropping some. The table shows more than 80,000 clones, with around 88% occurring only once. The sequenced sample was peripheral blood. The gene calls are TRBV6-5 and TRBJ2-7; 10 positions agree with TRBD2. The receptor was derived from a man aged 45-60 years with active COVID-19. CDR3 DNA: TGTGCCAGCGGACGGACTAGCGGTAATTACGAGCAGTACTTC. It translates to CASGRTSGNYEQYF.